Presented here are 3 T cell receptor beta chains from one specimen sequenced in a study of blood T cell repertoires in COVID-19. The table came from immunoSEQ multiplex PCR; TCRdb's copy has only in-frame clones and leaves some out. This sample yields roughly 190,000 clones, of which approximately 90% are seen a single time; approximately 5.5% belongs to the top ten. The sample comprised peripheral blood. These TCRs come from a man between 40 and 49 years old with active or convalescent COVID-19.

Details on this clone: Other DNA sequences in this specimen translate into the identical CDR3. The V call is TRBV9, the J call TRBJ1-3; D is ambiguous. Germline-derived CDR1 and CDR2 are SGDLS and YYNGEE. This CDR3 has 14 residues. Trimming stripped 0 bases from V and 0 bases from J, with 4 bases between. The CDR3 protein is CASSVASSGNTIYF. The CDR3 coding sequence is TGTGCCAGCAGCGTAGCGTCCTCTGGAAACACCATATATTTT.

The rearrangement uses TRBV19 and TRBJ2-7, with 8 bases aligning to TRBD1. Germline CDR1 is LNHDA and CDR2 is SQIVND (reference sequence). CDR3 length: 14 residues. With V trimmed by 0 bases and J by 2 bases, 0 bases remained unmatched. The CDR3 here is CASSIEGQAYEQYF. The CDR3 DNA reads TGTGCCAGTAGTATAGAGGGACAGGCCTACGAGCAGTACTTC.

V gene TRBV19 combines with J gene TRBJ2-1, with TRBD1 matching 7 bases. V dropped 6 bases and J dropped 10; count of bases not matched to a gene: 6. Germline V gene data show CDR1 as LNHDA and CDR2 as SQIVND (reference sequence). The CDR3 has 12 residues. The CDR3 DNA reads TGTGCCAGTAGGACAGGGTTAAGCGAGCAGTTCTTC. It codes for CASRTGLSEQFF.